One sample yielded the 20 T cell receptor beta chains listed below, sequenced in a study of T cell changes during pregnancy in multiple sclerosis. Method: immunoSEQ multiplex PCR; TCRdb's copy keeps in-frame clones and lacks some. The data hold 40,000 to 45,000 clones, with around 89% observed a single time. The sequencing here drew on CD8+ T cells from peripheral blood mononuclear cells, taken after pregnancy. The receptors come from a female donor in good health, enrolled as a control in a pregnancy study.

This clone is medium-sized. The rearrangement links TRBV10-3 to TRBJ1-6; D is uncertain. The germline V and J ends were trimmed by 4 bases and 4 bases, with 11 bases remaining between them. This CDR3 has 15 amino acids. Germline V CDR1 and CDR2: ENHRY, SYGVKD. This CDR3 is CAISGPDWYNSPLHF. The CDR3, as DNA: TGTGCCATCAGTGGGCCTGATTGGTATAATTCACCCCTCCACTTT.

This clone was detected a few times. The chain uses TRBV4-3 and TRBJ1-1, with 7 bases matching TRBD1. V shed 2 bases and J 0 bases; nucleotides not matched to a gene: 6. The CDR3 runs 16 residues. Germline CDR1 is LGHNA and CDR2 is YSLEER. CDR3 sequence reads: CASSQRGHGMNTEAFF. The DNA of the CDR3 is TGCGCCAGCAGCCAAAGGGGGCATGGGATGAACACTGAAGCTTTCTTT.

Notes on this clone: The junction shows a germline mismatch at one end, possibly a read error. This specimen includes other DNA sequences encoding the same CDR3. The chain employs TRBV7-8 and TRBJ2-7; 7 nucleotides line up with TRBD1. The CDR3 totals 15 residues. In germline, CDR1 is SGHVS, CDR2 FQNEAQ. CDR3 nucleotides: TGTGCCAGTAGCTGGGCTGTGGACAGGTCCTACGAGCAGTACTTC. It yields the protein CASSWAVDRSYEQYF.

The chain combines TRBV4-3 with TRBJ2-1; 7 nucleotides align to TRBD2. Trimming took 0 bases from V and 6 from J; bases not matched to a gene: 8. Per the germline V gene, CDR1 is LGHNA and CDR2 is YSLEER. This CDR3 comprises 16 residues. This CDR3 reads CASSQDGGGRLNEQFF. The CDR3 DNA sequence: TGCGCCAGCAGCCAAGATGGGGGGGGTCGGCTCAATGAGCAGTTCTTC.

The CDR3 loop is CASSGGDRTQYF. CDR3 coding DNA: TGTGCCAGCAGCGGGGGGGACAGGACGCAGTATTTT. V is TRBV5-5 and J is TRBJ2-3; D may be TRBD1 (8 bases). V was trimmed by 4 bases and J by 9 bases, leaving 12 bases between them. There are 12 residues in the CDR3. Per the germline V gene, CDR1 is SGHKS and CDR2 is YYEKEE (reference sequence).

The chain joins TRBV4-3 to TRBJ1-2; a possible D gene is TRBD1 (6 bases). CDR1 and CDR2 from the germline V gene are LGHNA and YSLEER. This CDR3 contains 14 residues. V lost 0 bases and J 7 bases, leaving 12 bases between the germline ends. This CDR3 reads CASSQDGGASGYTF. CDR3 in DNA: TGCGCCAGCAGCCAAGATGGGGGGGCGAGTGGCTACACCTTC.

The V call is TRBV11-3, the J call TRBJ2-7; 13 bases align to TRBD2. There are 15 residues in the CDR3. CDR1 SGHNT and CDR2 YENEEA come from the germline V gene. The junction had 4 bases not matched to a gene; V was cut back by 4 bases and J by 4 bases. The CDR3 nucleotides read TGTGCCAGCAGCTCCGGACTAGCGGGGGCTTACGAGCAGTACTTC. Translating gives CASSSGLAGAYEQYF.

This rearrangement joins TRBV28 to TRBJ2-3, with 10 bases identical to TRBD2. Per germline, CDR1 MDHEN and CDR2 SYDVKM. J gave up 4 bases and V 3 bases, and 7 bases lay outside the gene matches. CDR3 length: 16 amino acids. For the CDR3, the DNA is TGTGCCAGCAGTTTGATTAGCGGGGGGTCCTCAGATACGCAGTATTTT. Protein product: CASSLISGGSSDTQYF. The full variable domain, completed using reference TRBV28 and TRBJ2-3, is DVKVTQSSRYLVKRTGEKVFLECVQDMDHENMFWYRQDPGLGLRLIYFSYDVKMKEKGDIPEGYSVSREKKERFSLILESASTNQTSMYLCASSLISGGSSDTQYFGPGTRLTVL.

This chain links TRBV9 with TRBJ1-2; D unresolved. V shed 4 bases and J shed 2 bases, with 12 bases lying between them. This CDR3 spans 14 amino acids. Germline V gene lookup returns CDR1 SGDLS and CDR2 YYNGEE. CDR3 DNA sequence: TGTGCCAGCAGCCCAAGAATCGGGAACTATGGCTACACCTTC. Translating gives CASSPRIGNYGYTF.

This chain uses TRBV2 with TRBJ1-4; D gene uncertain. Germline CDR1 SNHLY, CDR2 FYNNEI. The CDR3 has 15 residues. Between the trimmed V and J ends, which lost 4 bases and 0 bases, there was a span of 9 bases. In DNA form, the CDR3 reads TGTGCCAGCAGTGTCACAGCAGCAACTAATGAAAAACTGTTTTTT. Protein: CASSVTAATNEKLFF.

CDR3 sequence (DNA): TGTGCCAGTACGGGACAGAGCTATGGCTACACCTTC. Amino acid sequence: CASTGQSYGYTF. The chain couples TRBV4-2 to TRBJ1-2, with TRBD1 matching 7 bases. This CDR3 has 12 residues. The V gene's germline CDR1 is LGHNA and CDR2 YNFKEQ. The ends lost 9 bases at V and 4 bases at J; junction bases unmatched: 5.

The rearrangement uses TRBV4-3 and TRBJ1-1; a possible D gene is TRBD1 (5 bases). V was cut by 2 bases and J by 8 bases, with 15 bases left in between. From germline, CDR1 is LGHNA and CDR2 YSLEER. The CDR3 spans 14 residues. The CDR3 bases are TGCGCCAGCAGCCAACAAGGAGGGGTTCGGGAAGCTTTCTTT. It yields the protein CASSQQGGVREAFF.

The chain couples TRBV4-3 to TRBJ2-7; the match to TRBD1 covers 9 bases. Losses at the gene ends were 1 base for V and 0 bases for J; bases not matched to a gene: 13. The CDR3 has 19 residues. CDR1 is LGHNA, CDR2 YSLEER, per germline. DNA of the CDR3: TGCGCCAGCAGCCAAGGGGGGGGACAGGGAATGAACTTCTCCTACGAGCAGTACTTC. This sequence encodes CASSQGGGQGMNFSYEQYF.

CDR3 loop: CASSSNQDFHRGTYEQYF. The CDR3 DNA reads as TGTGCCAGCAGCTCCAACCAGGACTTTCACAGGGGCACCTACGAGCAGTACTTC. The chain links TRBV13 to TRBJ2-7, with 7 bases identical to TRBD1. Germline V gives CDR1 PRHDT, CDR2 FYEKMQ (reference sequence). CDR3 length: 18 residues. V lost 4 bases, J lost 2 bases, and 17 bases stayed unmatched.

This sequence joins TRBV5-6 and TRBJ2-1; D is uncertain. Germline assignment: CDR1 SGHDT and CDR2 YYEEEE. V lost 2 bases, J lost 0 bases, and 9 bases lay in between. The CDR3 is 15 amino acids. As DNA, the CDR3 is TGTGCCAGCAGCTTCACGTTTAGCTCCTACAATGAGCAGTTCTTC. This encodes CASSFTFSSYNEQFF.

V is TRBV7-3 and J is TRBJ2-1, with 10 bases identical to TRBD2. The length of the CDR3 is 15 residues. In germline, CDR1 is SGHTA, CDR2 FQGTGA. V shed 5 bases, J shed 2 bases, and the junction held 3 bases outside the gene matches. DNA for the CDR3: TGTGCCAGCAGCGCGCTAGCGGGGGCCTACAATGAGCAGTTCTTC. This sequence encodes CASSALAGAYNEQFF.

The sample holds one count of this clone. The V call is TRBV4-3, the J call TRBJ2-1, with TRBD1 identical over 8 bases. Germline loops: CDR1 LGHNA, CDR2 YSLEER. Losses at the gene ends were 4 bases for V and 1 base for J; bases not matched to a gene: 9. The CDR3 sequence is 17 residues long. CDR3 DNA sequence: TGCGCCAGCAGCCTGGGGGCATGGACAGGGTCCTACAATGAGCAGTTCTTC. It encodes CASSLGAWTGSYNEQFF.

V gene TRBV7-2 combines with J gene TRBJ2-5; 8 bases match TRBD1. The J segment lost 1 base and the V segment lost 5 bases, leaving 6 bases of the junction unmatched. This CDR3 has 15 amino acids. From germline, CDR1 is SGHTA and CDR2 FQGNSA. Here the CDR3 reads CASSLRDRIQETQYF. The DNA for the CDR3 is TGTGCCAGCAGCCTCCGGGACAGGATCCAAGAGACCCAGTACTTC.

J is TRBJ1-5 and V is TRBV27; tentative D call: TRBD1 (6 bases). This CDR3 region has 15 residues. CDR1 is MNHEY and CDR2 is SMNVEV in the germline V gene (reference sequence). With 6 bases removed from V and 7 bases from J, the gap between germline ends came to 19 bases. CDR3: CASRGPGRGNQPQHF. CDR3 DNA: TGTGCCAGCAGGGGCCCAGGGAGGGGGAACCAGCCCCAGCATTTT.

The rearrangement joins TRBV7-9 to TRBJ1-1, with no clear D. V was shortened by 8 bases and J by 0 bases, with 10 bases between the two germline ends. The CDR3 is made up of 13 amino acids. Looked up from germline, CDR1 is SEHNR and CDR2 is FQNEAQ (reference sequence). The CDR3 DNA follows: TGTGCCAGCTACGCGTCCCTGAACACTGAAGCTTTCTTT. Protein: CASYASLNTEAFF.